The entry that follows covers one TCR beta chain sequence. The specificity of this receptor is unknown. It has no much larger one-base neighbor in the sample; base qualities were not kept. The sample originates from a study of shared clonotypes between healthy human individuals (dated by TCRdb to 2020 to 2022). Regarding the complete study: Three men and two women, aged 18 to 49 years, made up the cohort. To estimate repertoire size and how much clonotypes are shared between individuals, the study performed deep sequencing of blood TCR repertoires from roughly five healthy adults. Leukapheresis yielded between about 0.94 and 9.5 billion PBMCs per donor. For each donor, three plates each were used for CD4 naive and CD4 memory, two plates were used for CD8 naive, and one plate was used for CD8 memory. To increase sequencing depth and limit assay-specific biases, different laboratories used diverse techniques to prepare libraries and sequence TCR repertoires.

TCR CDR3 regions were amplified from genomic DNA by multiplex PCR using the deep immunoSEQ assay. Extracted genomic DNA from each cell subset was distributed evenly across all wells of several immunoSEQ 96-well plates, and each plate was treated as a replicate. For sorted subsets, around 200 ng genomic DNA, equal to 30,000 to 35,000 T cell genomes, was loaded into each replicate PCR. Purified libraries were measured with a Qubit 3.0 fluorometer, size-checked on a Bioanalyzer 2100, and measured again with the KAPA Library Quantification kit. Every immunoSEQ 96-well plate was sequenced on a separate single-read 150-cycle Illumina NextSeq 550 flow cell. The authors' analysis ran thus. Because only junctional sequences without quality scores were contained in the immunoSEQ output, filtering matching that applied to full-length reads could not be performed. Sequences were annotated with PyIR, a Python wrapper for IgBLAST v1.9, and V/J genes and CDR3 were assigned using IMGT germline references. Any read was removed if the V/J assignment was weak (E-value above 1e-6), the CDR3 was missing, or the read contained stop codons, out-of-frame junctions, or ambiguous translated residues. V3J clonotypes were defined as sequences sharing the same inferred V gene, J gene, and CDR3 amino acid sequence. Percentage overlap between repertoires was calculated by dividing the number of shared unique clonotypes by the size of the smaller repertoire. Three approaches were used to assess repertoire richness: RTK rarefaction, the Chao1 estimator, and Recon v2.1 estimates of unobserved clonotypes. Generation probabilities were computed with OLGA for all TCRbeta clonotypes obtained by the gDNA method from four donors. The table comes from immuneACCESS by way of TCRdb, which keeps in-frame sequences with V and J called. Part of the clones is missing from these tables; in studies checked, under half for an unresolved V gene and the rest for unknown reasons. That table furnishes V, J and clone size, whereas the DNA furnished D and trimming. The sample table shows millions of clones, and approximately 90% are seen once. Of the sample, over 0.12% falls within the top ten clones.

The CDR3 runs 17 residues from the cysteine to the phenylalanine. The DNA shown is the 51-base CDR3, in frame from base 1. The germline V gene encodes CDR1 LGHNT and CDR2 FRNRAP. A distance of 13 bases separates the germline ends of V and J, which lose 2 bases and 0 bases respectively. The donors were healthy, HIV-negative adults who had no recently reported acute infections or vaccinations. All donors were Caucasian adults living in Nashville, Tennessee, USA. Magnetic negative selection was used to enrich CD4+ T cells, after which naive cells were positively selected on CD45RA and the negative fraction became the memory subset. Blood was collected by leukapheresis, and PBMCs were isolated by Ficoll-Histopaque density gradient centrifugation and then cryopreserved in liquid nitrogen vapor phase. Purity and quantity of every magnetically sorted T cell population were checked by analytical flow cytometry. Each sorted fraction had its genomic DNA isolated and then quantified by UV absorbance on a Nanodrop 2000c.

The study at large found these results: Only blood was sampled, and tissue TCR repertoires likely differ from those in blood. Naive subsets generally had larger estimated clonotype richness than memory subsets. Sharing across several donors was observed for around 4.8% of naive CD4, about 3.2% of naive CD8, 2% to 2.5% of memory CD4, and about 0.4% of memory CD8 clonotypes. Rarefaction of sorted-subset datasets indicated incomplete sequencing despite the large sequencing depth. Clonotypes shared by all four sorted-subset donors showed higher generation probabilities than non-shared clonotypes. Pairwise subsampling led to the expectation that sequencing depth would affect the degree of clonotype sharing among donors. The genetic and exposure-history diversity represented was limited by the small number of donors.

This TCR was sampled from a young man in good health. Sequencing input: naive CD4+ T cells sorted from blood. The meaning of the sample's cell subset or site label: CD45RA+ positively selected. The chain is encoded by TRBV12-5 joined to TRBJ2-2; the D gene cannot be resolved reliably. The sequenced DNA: TGTGCTAGTGGTTTGAACGTTGGGAATACGAACACCGGGGAGCTGTTTTTT. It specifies CASGLNVGNTNTGELFF.